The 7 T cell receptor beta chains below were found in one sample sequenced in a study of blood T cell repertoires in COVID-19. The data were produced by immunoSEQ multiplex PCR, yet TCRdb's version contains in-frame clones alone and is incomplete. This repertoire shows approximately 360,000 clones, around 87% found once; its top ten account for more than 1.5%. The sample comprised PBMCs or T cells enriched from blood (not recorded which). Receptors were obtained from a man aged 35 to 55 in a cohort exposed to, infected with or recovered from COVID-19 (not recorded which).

As DNA, the CDR3 is TGTGCCAGTAGTATTAGCCGGGGACAGGGGGCTTACGAGCAGTACTTC. This codes for CASSISRGQGAYEQYF. The J gene is TRBJ2-7, the V gene TRBV19, with 12 bases that match TRBD1. This CDR3 has 16 residues. V lost 3 bases and J lost 4; bases outside the gene matches: 7. CDR1 LNHDA and CDR2 SQIVND come from the germline V gene (reference sequence).

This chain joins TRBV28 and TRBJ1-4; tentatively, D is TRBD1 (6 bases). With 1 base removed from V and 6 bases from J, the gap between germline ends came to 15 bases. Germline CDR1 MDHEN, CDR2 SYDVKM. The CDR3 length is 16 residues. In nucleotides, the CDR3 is TGTGCCAGCAGTTTATTTCGTCGGGACACAGATGAAAAACTGTTTTTT. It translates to CASSLFRRDTDEKLFF.

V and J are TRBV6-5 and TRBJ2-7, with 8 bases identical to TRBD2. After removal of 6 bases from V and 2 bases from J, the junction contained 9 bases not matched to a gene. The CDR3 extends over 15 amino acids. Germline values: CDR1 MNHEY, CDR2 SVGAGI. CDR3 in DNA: TGTGCCAGCAGCCAGTCGGGACTAGGGCCCTACGAGCAGTACTTC. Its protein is CASSQSGLGPYEQYF.

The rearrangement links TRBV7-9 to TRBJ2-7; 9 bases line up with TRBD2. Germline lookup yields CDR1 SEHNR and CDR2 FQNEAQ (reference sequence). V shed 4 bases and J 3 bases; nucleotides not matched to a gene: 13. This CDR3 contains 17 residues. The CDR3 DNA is TGTGCCAGCAGCTCCCCACCCGTAGCGGGAGAGAACTACGAGCAGTACTTC. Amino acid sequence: CASSSPPVAGENYEQYF.

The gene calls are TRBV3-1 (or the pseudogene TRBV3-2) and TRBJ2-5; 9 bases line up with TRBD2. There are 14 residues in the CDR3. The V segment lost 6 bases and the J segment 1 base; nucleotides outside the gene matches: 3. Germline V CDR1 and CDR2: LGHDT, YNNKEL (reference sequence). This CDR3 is CASRLAGSQETQYF. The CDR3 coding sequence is TGTGCCAGCAGGCTAGCGGGATCCCAAGAGACCCAGTACTTC.

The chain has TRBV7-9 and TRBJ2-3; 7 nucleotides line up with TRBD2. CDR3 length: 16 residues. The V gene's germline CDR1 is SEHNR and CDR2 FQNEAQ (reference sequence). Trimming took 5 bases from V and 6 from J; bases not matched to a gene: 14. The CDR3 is CASSPPFREVLDTQYF. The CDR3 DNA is TGTGCCAGCAGCCCCCCCTTTCGGGAGGTTTTGGATACGCAGTATTTT. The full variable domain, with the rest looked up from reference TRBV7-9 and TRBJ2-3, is DTGVSQNPRHKITKRGQNVTFRCDPISEHNRLYWYRQTLGQGPEFLTYFQNEAQLEKSRLLSDRFSAERPKGSFSTLEIQRTEQGDSAMYLCASSPPFREVLDTQYFGPGTRLTVL.

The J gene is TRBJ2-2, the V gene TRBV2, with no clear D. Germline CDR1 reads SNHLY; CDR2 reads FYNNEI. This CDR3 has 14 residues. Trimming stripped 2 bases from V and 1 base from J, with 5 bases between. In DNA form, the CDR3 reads TGTGCCAGCAGTGAATCAGGGAACACCGGGGAGCTGTTTTTT. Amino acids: CASSESGNTGELFF.